The 21 T cell receptor beta chains below come from one sample, sequenced in a study of blood T cell repertoires in COVID-19. The protocol was immunoSEQ multiplex PCR, while the TCRdb copy is restricted to in-frame clones and leaves out a portion. The sample lists about 220,000 clones, around four fifths occurring once. The specimen sequenced was peripheral blood. All receptors come from a woman aged 45-60 years with acute or convalescent COVID-19.

The chain carries TRBV5-6 and TRBJ1-5; perhaps TRBD1 as D (5 bases). This CDR3 comprises 12 residues. Germline-derived CDR1 and CDR2 are SGHDT and YYEEEE. The V end lost 4 bases, the J end lost 6 bases, and 8 bases lay between the germline ends. This CDR3 is CASSTTAQPQHF. Written as DNA, the CDR3 is TGTGCCAGCAGCACGACAGCTCAGCCCCAGCATTTT.

CDR3 sequence: CASTRGAGGSNEQFF. CDR3 nucleotides: TGTGCCAGCACCCGGGGAGCGGGAGGGTCCAATGAGCAGTTCTTC. The V call is TRBV9, the J call TRBJ2-1; 10 positions agree with TRBD2. Germline-derived CDR1 and CDR2 are SGDLS and YYNGEE. V lost 6 bases to trimming and J lost 6 bases; unmatched junction nucleotides: 9. There are 15 residues in the CDR3.

V gene TRBV19 combines with J gene TRBJ2-7, with D possibly TRBD2 on 5 matching bases. The length of the CDR3 is 15 residues. V shed 5 bases and J shed 6 bases, with 20 bases lying between them. Germline-derived CDR1 and CDR2 are LNHDA and SQIVND (reference sequence). CDR3 loop: CASSGSQTMVGEQYF. The CDR3 coding sequence is TGTGCCAGTAGTGGCTCCCAGACTATGGTCGGCGAGCAGTACTTC.

V usage is TRBV28 and J usage is TRBJ2-7; 7 nucleotides match TRBD1. The CDR3 sequence is 15 residues long. The germline V gene has CDR1 MDHEN and CDR2 SYDVKM. Trimming removed 5 bases from V and 4 bases from J; junction bases left unmatched: 11. CDR3 DNA sequence: TGTGCCAGCAGTCAGTCGGACAGGCTCACGTACGAGCAGTACTTC. Amino acid sequence: CASSQSDRLTYEQYF.

The rearrangement joins TRBV6-1 to TRBJ2-5, with 7 positions matching TRBD2. The CDR3 loop spans 13 amino acids. Germline V gives CDR1 MNHNS, CDR2 SASEGT. Trimming cost V 2 bases and J 5 bases; bases outside gene matches: 2. The CDR3 DNA reads as TGTGCCAGCAGTGAATTGGGGGGGGAGACCCAGTACTTC. Its translation is CASSELGGETQYF.

The chain is built from TRBV18 and TRBJ2-1; no reliable D call. The germline V gene has CDR1 KGHSH and CDR2 LQKENI. The CDR3 sequence is 16 residues long. V was shortened by 3 bases and J by 7 bases, with 19 bases between the two germline ends. The CDR3 region is CASSPQRPPSGNEQFF. The CDR3 DNA is TGTGCCAGCTCACCGCAAAGGCCTCCATCGGGTAATGAGCAGTTCTTC.

A single count supports this clone. This chain links TRBV7-3 with TRBJ2-3; 10 nucleotides match TRBD2. J was trimmed by 0 bases and V by 1 base; bases with no gene match: 1. The length of the CDR3 is 16 residues. Germline V CDR1 and CDR2: SGHTA, FQGTGA. CDR3 region: CASSLISGRSTDTQYF. For the CDR3, the DNA is TGTGCCAGCAGCTTAATTAGCGGGAGGAGCACAGATACGCAGTATTTT.

At least ten counts were recorded for this clone. This rearrangement joins TRBV30 to TRBJ1-1, with D unresolved. The CDR3 totals 16 residues. Germline CDR1 and CDR2: GTSNPN and SVGIG (reference sequence). Trimming removed 0 bases at V and 6 bases at J, with 20 bases between. The CDR3 is CAWSVPGSRGRSEAFF. For the CDR3, the DNA is TGTGCCTGGAGTGTACCGGGCAGCCGGGGAAGGTCTGAAGCTTTCTTT.

The rearrangement links TRBV7-8 to TRBJ2-1; 7 bases map to TRBD2. Looked up from germline, CDR1 is SGHVS and CDR2 is FQNEAQ. J lost 3 bases, V lost 5 bases, and 10 bases had no gene match. This CDR3 is 16 amino acids long. The chain's CDR3 is CASSPMAGVHYNEQFF. CDR3 DNA sequence: TGTGCCAGCAGCCCCATGGCGGGGGTACACTACAATGAGCAGTTCTTC.

This clone was picked up one time. The chain couples TRBV18 to TRBJ1-1, with a weak D call TRBD1 (6 bases). The CDR3 is made up of 13 amino acids. Germline lookup yields CDR1 KGHSH and CDR2 LQKENI. V shed 5 bases and J shed 5 bases, with 12 bases lying between them. In DNA form, the CDR3 reads TGTGCCAGCTCAGCTAATACAGGGACTGAAGCTTTCTTT. Translated: CASSANTGTEAFF.

The V gene is TRBV6-5, the J gene TRBJ2-1; TRBD2 might be the D (7 bases). In germline, CDR1 is MNHEY, CDR2 SVGAGI. The CDR3 runs 16 residues. Trimming removed 3 bases from V and 1 base from J, with 13 bases in between. The CDR3 sequence is CASSYTRGGSYNEQFF. For the CDR3, the DNA is TGTGCCAGCAGTTATACCAGGGGAGGGTCCTACAATGAGCAGTTCTTC.

The chain is built from TRBV14 and TRBJ2-1; 11 bases map to TRBD2. The CDR3 length is 15 residues. V was clipped by 6 bases and J by 7 bases; unmatched bases: 8. The V gene's germline CDR1 is SGHDN and CDR2 FVKESK. The CDR3 spells CASRPLAGETNEQFF. Written as DNA, the CDR3 is TGTGCCAGCAGGCCACTAGCGGGAGAGACTAATGAGCAGTTCTTC.

This chain joins TRBV28 and TRBJ2-2; 10 bases are a match to TRBD2. The germline gives CDR1 MDHEN, CDR2 SYDVKM. The V and J ends lost 6 bases and 0 bases, in that order; junction bases with no gene match: 4. The CDR3 length is 16 residues. The CDR3 loop reads CASSLGLAANTGELFF. As DNA, the CDR3 is TGTGCCAGCAGCCTCGGACTAGCGGCGAACACCGGGGAGCTGTTTTTT. The full variable domain, with the rest looked up from reference TRBV28 and TRBJ2-2, is DVKVTQSSRYLVKRTGEKVFLECVQDMDHENMFWYRQDPGLGLRLIYFSYDVKMKEKGDIPEGYSVSREKKERFSLILESASTNQTSMYLCASSLGLAANTGELFFGEGSRLTVL.

This rearrangement joins TRBV11-2 to TRBJ2-3, with a weak D call TRBD2 (5 bases). V lost 1 base, J lost 7 bases, and 12 bases lay in between. Germline-derived CDR1 and CDR2 are SGHAT and FQNNGV. The CDR3 is made up of 14 amino acids. For the CDR3, the DNA is TGTGCCAGCAGCTTAGGTCCGGGATCAAATACGCAGTATTTT. This codes for CASSLGPGSNTQYF.

The rearrangement links TRBV19 to TRBJ2-7; 9 bases fit TRBD1. V trimming: 3 bases; J trimming: 3 bases; junction bases outside the gene matches: 15. CDR3 length equals 18 residues. Germline CDR1 LNHDA, CDR2 SQIVND (reference sequence). CDR3 bases: TGTGCCAGTAGTATTAGAATGCTTCGACAGGGGGGGATCTACGAGCAGTACTTC. Translated, it gives CASSIRMLRQGGIYEQYF. The entire variable domain, with the rest obtained from reference TRBV19 and TRBJ2-7, is as follows: DGGITQSPKYLFRKEGQNVTLSCEQNLNHDAMYWYRQDPGQGLRLIYYSQIVNDFQKGDIAEGYSVSREKKESFPLTVTSAQKNPTAFYLCASSIRMLRQGGIYEQYFGPGTRLTVT.

The chain couples TRBV7-2 to TRBJ1-1; tentatively, D is TRBD1 (6 bases). The CDR3 spans 12 residues. The germline V and J ends were trimmed by 2 bases and 6 bases, with 7 bases remaining between them. Germline loops: CDR1 SGHTA, CDR2 FQGNSA. Here the CDR3 reads CASSLWTAEAFF. CDR3 DNA sequence: TGTGCCAGCAGCTTATGGACAGCTGAAGCTTTCTTT. Together with reference TRBV7-2 and TRBJ1-1, the CDR3 gives the full variable domain: GAGVSQSPSNKVTEKGKDVELRCDPISGHTALYWYRQSLGQGLEFLIYFQGNSAPDKSGLPSDRFSAERTGGSVSTLTIQRTQQEDSAVYLCASSLWTAEAFFGQGTRLTVV.

The CDR3 protein is CASSFHLEGYEQYF. In DNA, the CDR3 is TGCGCCAGCAGCTTTCACCTTGAGGGCTACGAGCAGTACTTC. The chain uses TRBV4-1 and TRBJ2-7; tentatively, D is TRBD2 (5 bases). Germline CDR1 MGHRA, CDR2 YSYEKL. This CDR3 region has 14 residues. Trimming took off 5 bases at V and 3 bases at J, with 14 bases between the two ends.

The chain recombines TRBV5-6 with TRBJ2-3, with D possibly TRBD2 on 5 matching bases. Germline CDR1 is SGHDT and CDR2 is YYEEEE. This CDR3 has 15 amino acids. Trimming removed 0 bases from V and 2 bases from J, with 10 bases in between. CDR3 region: CASSLVAWATDTQYF. As DNA, the CDR3 is TGTGCCAGCAGCTTGGTAGCGTGGGCCACAGATACGCAGTATTTT.

This clone was seen at least ten times. The chain carries TRBV4-2 and TRBJ2-7; TRBD2 matches 7 bases. V lost 6 bases and J lost 1; bases outside the gene matches: 9. The CDR3 is made up of 15 amino acids. The germline V gene encodes CDR1 LGHNA and CDR2 YNFKEQ. The CDR3 protein is CASRTRAGDSYEQYF. In DNA form, the CDR3 reads TGTGCCAGCAGGACTCGCGCGGGAGATTCCTACGAGCAGTACTTC.

CDR3 loop: CASSMGGTKNTEAFF. The CDR3 DNA is TGTGCCAGCAGTATGGGGGGGACTAAAAACACTGAAGCTTTCTTT. This chain joins TRBV28 and TRBJ1-1; perhaps TRBD1 as D (5 bases). The V gene's germline CDR1 is MDHEN and CDR2 SYDVKM. The V end lost 5 bases, the J end lost 2 bases, and 15 bases lay between the germline ends. CDR3 length: 15 amino acids.

The V call is TRBV5-6, the J call TRBJ2-7; the match to TRBD1 covers 9 bases. Germline V CDR1 and CDR2: SGHDT, YYEEEE. The CDR3 is made up of 14 amino acids. V shed 2 bases and J 6 bases; nucleotides not matched to a gene: 6. The chain's CDR3 is CASSFRDRAGEQYF. For the CDR3, the DNA is TGTGCCAGCAGCTTTCGGGACAGGGCAGGCGAGCAGTACTTC.